This T cell receptor beta chain came from a study of blood T cell repertoires in COVID-19. Across the study: Sites in the United States, Italy and Spain provided acute and convalescent COVID-19 samples.

Trimming at V came to 0 bases and at J to 4 bases, leaving 2 bases not matched to a gene. Germline CDR1 and CDR2: MNHNS and SASEGT. This CDR3 is built from 14 residues. Assay used: immunoSEQ multiplex PCR; TCRdb lists only in-frame clones, some missing. The sample lists 200,000 to 250,000 clones, approximately 90% occurring once. The sequenced material came from peripheral blood. This chain connects TRBV6-1 to TRBJ1-2; TRBD1 aligns across 7 bases. This receptor was taken from a woman aged 18 to 35 who had recovered from COVID-19. CDR3 residues: CASSEAGTAYGYTF. The CDR3 DNA reads as TGTGCCAGCAGTGAAGCTGGGACAGCCTATGGCTACACCTTC.